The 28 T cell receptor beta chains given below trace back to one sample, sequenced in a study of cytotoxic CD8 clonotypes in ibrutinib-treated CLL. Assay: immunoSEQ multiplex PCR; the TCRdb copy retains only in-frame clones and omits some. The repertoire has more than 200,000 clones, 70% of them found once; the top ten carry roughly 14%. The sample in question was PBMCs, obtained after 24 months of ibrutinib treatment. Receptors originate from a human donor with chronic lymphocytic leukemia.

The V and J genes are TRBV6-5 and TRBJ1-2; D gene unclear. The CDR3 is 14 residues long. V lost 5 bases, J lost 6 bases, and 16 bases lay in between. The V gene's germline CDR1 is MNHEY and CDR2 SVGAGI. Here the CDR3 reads CASSRSGLSDGYTF. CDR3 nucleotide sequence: TGTGCCAGCAGTAGGAGTGGGCTTTCAGATGGCTACACCTTC.

CDR3 nucleotide sequence: TGTGCCAGCATTGACCGTCCGCAAGAGCAGTACTTC. This encodes CASIDRPQEQYF. The chain recombines TRBV6-1 with TRBJ2-7; D call uncertain. Deletions cut 7 bases from V and 7 bases from J, with 14 bases between. The CDR3 covers 12 residues. Germline V gives CDR1 MNHNS, CDR2 SASEGT.

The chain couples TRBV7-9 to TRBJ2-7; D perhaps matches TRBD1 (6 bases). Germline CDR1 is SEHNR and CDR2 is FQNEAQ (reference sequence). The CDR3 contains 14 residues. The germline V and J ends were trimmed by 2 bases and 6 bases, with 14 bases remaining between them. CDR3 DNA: TGTGCCAGCAGCTTAAAAACAGGGCTAGTCGAGCAGTACTTC. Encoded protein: CASSLKTGLVEQYF.

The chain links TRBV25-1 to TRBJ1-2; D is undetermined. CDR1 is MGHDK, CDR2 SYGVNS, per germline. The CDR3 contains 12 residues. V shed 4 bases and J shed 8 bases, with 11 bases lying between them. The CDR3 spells CASSGGFKGYTF. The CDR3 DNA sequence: TGTGCCAGCAGTGGCGGGTTTAAGGGCTACACCTTC.

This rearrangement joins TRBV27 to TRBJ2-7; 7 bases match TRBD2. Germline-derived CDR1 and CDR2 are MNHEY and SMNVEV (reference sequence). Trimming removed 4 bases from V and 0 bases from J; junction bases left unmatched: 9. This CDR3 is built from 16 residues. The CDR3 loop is CASSSLGGDRSYEQYF. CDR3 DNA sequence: TGTGCCAGCAGTTCCCTGGGGGGGGACCGCTCCTACGAGCAGTACTTC.

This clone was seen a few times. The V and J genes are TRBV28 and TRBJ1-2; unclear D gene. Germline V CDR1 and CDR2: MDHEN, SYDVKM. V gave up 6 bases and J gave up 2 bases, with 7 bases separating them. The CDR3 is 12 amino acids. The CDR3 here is CASRPKNYGYTF. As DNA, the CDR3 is TGTGCCAGCAGGCCAAAGAACTATGGCTACACCTTC.

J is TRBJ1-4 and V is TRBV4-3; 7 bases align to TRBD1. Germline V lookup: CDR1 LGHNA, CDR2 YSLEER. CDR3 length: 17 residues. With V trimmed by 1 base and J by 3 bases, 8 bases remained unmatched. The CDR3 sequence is CASSQVPIGTANEKLFF. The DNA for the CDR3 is TGCGCCAGCAGCCAAGTGCCCATCGGGACAGCTAATGAAAAACTGTTTTTT.

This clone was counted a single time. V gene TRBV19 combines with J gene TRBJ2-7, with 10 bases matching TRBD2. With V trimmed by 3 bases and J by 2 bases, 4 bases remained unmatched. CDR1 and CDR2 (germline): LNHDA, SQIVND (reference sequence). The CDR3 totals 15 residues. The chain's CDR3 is CASSMGLAGAYEQYF. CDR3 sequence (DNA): TGTGCCAGTAGTATGGGTCTAGCGGGAGCCTACGAGCAGTACTTC.

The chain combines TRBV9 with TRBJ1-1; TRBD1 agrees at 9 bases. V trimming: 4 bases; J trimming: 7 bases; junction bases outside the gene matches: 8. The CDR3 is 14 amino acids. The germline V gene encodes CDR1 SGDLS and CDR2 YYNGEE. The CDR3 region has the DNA TGTGCCAGCAGCACGCGCCGGGACAGGGTTGAAGCTTTCTTT. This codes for CASSTRRDRVEAFF.

The CDR3 DNA reads TGTGCCAGCAGCTTAGGCCCCTTAGATCGCGAGCAGTACTTC. Translated: CASSLGPLDREQYF. This sequence joins TRBV7-9 and TRBJ2-7, with D unresolved. The germline CDR1 and CDR2 sequences are SEHNR and FQNEAQ (reference sequence). With 1 base removed from V and 6 bases from J, the gap between germline ends came to 13 bases. The CDR3 extends over 14 amino acids.

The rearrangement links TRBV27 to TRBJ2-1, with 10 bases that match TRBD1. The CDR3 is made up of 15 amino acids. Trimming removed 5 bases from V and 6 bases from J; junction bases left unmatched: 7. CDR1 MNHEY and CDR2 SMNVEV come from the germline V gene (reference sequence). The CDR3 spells CASSITGTGVNEQFF. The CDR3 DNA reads TGTGCCAGCAGTATAACCGGGACAGGGGTCAATGAGCAGTTCTTC.

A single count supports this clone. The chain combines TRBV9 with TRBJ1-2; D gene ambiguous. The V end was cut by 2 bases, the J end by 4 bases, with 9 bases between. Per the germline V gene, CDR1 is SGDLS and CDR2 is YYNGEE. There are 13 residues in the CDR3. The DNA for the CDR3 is TGTGCCAGCAGCGTTTCACGGCTCTATGGCTACACCTTC. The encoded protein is CASSVSRLYGYTF.

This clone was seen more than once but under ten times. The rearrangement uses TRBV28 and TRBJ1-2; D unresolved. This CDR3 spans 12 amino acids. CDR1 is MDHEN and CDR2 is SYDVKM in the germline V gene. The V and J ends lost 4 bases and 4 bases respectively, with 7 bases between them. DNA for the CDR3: TGTGCCAGCAGTTATGGCGTCTATGGCTACACCTTC. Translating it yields CASSYGVYGYTF.

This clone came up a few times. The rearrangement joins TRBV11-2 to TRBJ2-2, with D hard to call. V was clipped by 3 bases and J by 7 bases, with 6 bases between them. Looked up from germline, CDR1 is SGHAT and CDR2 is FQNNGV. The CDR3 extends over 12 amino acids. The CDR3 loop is CASSFPSGELFF. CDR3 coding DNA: TGTGCCAGCAGCTTCCCGAGCGGGGAGCTGTTTTTT.

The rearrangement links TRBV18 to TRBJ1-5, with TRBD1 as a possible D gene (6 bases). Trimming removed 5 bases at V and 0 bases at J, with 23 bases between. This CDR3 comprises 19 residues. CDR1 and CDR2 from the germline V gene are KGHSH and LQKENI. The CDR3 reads CASSRTRAGQTYSNQPQHF. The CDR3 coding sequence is TGTGCCAGCTCAAGGACTCGGGCCGGACAGACGTATAGCAATCAGCCCCAGCATTTT.

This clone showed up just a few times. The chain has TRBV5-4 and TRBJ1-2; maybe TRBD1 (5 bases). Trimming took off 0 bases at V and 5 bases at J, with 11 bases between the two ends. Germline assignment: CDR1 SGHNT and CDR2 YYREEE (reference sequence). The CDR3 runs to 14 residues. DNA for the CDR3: TGTGCCAGCAGCTTGGCGGGGGGGAGTTATGGCTACACCTTC. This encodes CASSLAGGSYGYTF.

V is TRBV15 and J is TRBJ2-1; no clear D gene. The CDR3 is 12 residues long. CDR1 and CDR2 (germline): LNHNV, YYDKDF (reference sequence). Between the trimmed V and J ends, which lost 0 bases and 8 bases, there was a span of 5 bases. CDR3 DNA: TGTGCCACCAGCAGAGAGGCGGATGAGCAGTTCTTC. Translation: CATSREADEQFF.

CDR3 sequence: CASSAETGGSYEQYF. Here the CDR3 DNA reads TGTGCCAGCAGCGCCGAGACAGGGGGCTCCTACGAGCAGTACTTC. The V call is TRBV6-4, the J call TRBJ2-7; 9 nucleotides line up with TRBD1. With V trimmed by 6 bases and J by 0 bases, 6 bases remained unmatched. This CDR3 region has 15 residues. In germline, CDR1 is MRHNA, CDR2 SNTAGT.

CDR3 protein: CASSPDRAQETQYF. The CDR3 DNA reads TGTGCCAGCAGCCCTGACAGGGCACAAGAGACCCAGTACTTC. The chain uses TRBV7-9 and TRBJ2-5; 7 bases are a match to TRBD1. This CDR3 region has 14 residues. Per the germline V gene, CDR1 is SEHNR and CDR2 is FQNEAQ (reference sequence). V lost 5 bases and J lost 2; bases outside the gene matches: 5.

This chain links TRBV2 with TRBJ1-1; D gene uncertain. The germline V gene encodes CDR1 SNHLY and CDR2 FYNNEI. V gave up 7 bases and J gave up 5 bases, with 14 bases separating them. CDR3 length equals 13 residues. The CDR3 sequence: CASTGTGKTEAFF. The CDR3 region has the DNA TGTGCCAGCACGGGAACCGGAAAAACTGAAGCTTTCTTT.

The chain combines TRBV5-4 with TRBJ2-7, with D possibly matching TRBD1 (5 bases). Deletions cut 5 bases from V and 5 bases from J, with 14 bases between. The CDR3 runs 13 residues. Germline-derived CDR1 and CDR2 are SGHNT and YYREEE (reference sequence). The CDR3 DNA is TGTGCCAGCAGAGGGCAGGGTGAGAACGAGCAGTACTTC. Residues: CASRGQGENEQYF.

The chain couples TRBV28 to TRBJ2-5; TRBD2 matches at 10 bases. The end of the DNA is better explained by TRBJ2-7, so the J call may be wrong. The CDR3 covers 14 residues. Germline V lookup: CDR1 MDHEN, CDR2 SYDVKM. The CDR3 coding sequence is TGTGCCAGCATGCTAGCGGGAGACCGGGACGAGCAGTACTTC. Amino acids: CASMLAGDRDEQYF.

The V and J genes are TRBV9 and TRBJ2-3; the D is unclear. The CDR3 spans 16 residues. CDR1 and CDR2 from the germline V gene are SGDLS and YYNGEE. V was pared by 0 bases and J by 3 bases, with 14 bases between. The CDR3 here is CASSVDPSLVTDTQYF. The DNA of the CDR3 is TGTGCCAGCAGCGTAGATCCGAGTTTGGTAACAGATACGCAGTATTTT.

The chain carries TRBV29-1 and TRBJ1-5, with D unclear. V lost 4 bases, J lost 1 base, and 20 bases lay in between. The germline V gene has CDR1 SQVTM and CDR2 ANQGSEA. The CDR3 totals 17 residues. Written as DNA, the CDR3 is TGCAGCGTTGTAATGGCCCAGGATGGTTTCAGCAATCAGCCCCAGCATTTT. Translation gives CSVVMAQDGFSNQPQHF. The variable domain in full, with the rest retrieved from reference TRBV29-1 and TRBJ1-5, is SAVISQKPSRDICQRGTSLTIQCQVDSQVTMMFWYRQQPGQSLTLIATANQGSEATYESGFVIDKFPISRPNLTFSTLTVSNMSPEDSSIYLCSVVMAQDGFSNQPQHFGDGTRLSIL.

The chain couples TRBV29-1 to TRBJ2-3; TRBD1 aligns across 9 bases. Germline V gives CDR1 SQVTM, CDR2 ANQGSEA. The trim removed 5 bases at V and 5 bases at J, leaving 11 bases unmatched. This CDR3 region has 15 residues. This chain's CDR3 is CSVRPLGTGLDTQYF. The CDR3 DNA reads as TGCAGCGTTCGGCCGTTAGGGACAGGGTTAGATACGCAGTATTTT.

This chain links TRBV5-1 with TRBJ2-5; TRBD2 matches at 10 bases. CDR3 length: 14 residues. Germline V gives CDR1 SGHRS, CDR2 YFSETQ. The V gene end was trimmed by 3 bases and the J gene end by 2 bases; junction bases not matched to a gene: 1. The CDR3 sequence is CASSSTSGQETQYF. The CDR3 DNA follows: TGCGCCAGCAGCTCGACTAGCGGGCAAGAGACCCAGTACTTC. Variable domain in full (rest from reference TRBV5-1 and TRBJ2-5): KAGVTQTPRYLIKTRGQQVTLSCSPISGHRSVSWYQQTPGQGLQFLFEYFSETQRNKGNFPGRFSGRQFSNSRSEMNVSTLELGDSALYLCASSSTSGQETQYFGPGTRLLVL.

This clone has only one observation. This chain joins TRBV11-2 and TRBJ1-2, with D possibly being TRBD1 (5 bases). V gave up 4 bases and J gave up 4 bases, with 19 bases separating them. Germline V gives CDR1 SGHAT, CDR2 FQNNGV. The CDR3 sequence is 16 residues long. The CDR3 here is CASSSPGTEGRYGYTF. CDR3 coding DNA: TGTGCCAGCAGCTCGCCCGGGACTGAGGGACGCTATGGCTACACCTTC.

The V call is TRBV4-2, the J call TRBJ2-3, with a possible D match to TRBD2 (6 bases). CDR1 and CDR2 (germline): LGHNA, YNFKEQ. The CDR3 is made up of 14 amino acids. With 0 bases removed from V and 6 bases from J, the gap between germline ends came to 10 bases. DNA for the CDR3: TGTGCCAGCAGCCAAGATGTACGGGGGGATACGCAGTATTTT. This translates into CASSQDVRGDTQYF.